This T cell receptor beta chain was found in a study of blood T cell repertoires in COVID-19. Data came from immunoSEQ multiplex PCR; TCRdb stores just in-frame clones and leaves some out. Found here are around 200,000 clones, 75% to 90% of them singletons; the top ten hold approximately 8.7%. The participants were between roughly 18 and 100 years old and came from some 23 US areas. Details on this clone: The junction and the germline gene differ at one end; a read error may be behind it.

Looked up from germline, CDR1 is SGDLS and CDR2 is YYNGEE. CDR3 length equals 14 residues. The clonotype comes from a man aged 35 to 55 who had recovered from COVID-19. The sample consisted of PBMCs or T cells enriched from blood (not recorded which). The chain recombines TRBV9 with TRBJ1-1, with unresolved D. The CDR3 loop reads CASSVATGNAEAFF. Here the CDR3 DNA reads TGTGCCAGCAGCGTAGCTACGGGGAACGCTGAAGCTTTCTTT.